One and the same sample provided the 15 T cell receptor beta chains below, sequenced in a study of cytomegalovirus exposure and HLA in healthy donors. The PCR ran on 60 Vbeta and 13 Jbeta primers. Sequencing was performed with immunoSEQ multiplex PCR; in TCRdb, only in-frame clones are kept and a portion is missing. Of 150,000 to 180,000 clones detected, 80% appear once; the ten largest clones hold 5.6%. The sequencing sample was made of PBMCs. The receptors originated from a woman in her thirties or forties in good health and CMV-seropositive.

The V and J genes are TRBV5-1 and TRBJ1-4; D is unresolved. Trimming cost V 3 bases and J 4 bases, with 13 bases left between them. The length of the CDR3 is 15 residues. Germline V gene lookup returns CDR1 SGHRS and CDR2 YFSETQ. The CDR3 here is CASSWGEGYNEKLFF. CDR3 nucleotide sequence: TGCGCCAGCAGCTGGGGAGAGGGTTATAATGAAAAACTGTTTTTT. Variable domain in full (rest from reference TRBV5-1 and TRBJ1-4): KAGVTQTPRYLIKTRGQQVTLSCSPISGHRSVSWYQQTPGQGLQFLFEYFSETQRNKGNFPGRFSGRQFSNSRSEMNVSTLELGDSALYLCASSWGEGYNEKLFFGSGTQLSVL.

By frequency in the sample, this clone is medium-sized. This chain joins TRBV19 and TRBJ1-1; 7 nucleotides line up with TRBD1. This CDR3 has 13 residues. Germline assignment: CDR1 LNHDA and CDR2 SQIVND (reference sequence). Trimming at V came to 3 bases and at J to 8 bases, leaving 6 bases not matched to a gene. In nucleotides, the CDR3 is TGTGCCAGTAGTATTGCCGGGACAGCAGAAGCTTTCTTT. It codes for CASSIAGTAEAFF.

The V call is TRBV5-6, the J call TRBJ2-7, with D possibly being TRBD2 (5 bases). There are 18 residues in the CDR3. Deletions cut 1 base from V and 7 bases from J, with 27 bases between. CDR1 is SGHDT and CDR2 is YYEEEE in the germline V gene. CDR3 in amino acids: CASSLRLTRPNHPGEQYF. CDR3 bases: TGTGCCAGCAGCTTGCGGCTAACGCGTCCTAACCATCCGGGGGAGCAGTACTTC.

CDR3 nucleotide sequence: TGTGCCAGCTCACCAAGAACTGGCACAGATACGCAGTATTTT. This encodes CASSPRTGTDTQYF. The chain joins TRBV18 to TRBJ2-3; D is undetermined. CDR1 is KGHSH, CDR2 LQKENI, per germline. There are 14 residues in the CDR3. V was trimmed by 2 bases and J by 1 base, leaving 7 bases between them.

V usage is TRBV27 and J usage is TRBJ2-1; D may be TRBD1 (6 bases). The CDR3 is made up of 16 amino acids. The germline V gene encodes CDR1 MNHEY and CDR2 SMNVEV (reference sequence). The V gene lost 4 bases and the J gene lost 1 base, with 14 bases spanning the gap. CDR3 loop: CASSSPYRVSYNEQFF. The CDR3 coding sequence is TGTGCCAGCAGTTCGCCCTACAGGGTATCCTACAATGAGCAGTTCTTC.

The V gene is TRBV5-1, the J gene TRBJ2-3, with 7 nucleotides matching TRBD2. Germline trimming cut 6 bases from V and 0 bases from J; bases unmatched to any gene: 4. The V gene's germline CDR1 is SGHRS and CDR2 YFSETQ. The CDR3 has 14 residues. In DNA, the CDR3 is TGCGCCAGCACCTGGCGGGAGAGCACAGATACGCAGTATTTT. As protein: CASTWRESTDTQYF.

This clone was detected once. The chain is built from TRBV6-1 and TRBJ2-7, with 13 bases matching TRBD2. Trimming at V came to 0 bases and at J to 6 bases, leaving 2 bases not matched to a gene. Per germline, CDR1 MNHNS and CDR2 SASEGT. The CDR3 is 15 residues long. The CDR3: CASSEAGLAGCEQYF. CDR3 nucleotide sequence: TGTGCCAGCAGTGAAGCGGGACTAGCGGGATGCGAGCAGTACTTC.

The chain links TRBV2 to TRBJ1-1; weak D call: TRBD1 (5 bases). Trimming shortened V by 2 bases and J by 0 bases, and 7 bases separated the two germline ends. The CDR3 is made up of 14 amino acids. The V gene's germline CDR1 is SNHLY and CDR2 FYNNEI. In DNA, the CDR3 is TGTGCCAGCAGTGAAAGCAGGGTGAACACTGAAGCTTTCTTT. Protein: CASSESRVNTEAFF. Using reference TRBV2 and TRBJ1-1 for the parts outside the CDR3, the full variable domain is EPEVTQTPSHQVTQMGQEVILRCVPISNHLYFYWYRQILGQKVEFLVSFYNNEISEKSEIFDDQFSVERPDGSNFTLKIRSTKLEDSAMYFCASSESRVNTEAFFGQGTRLTVV.

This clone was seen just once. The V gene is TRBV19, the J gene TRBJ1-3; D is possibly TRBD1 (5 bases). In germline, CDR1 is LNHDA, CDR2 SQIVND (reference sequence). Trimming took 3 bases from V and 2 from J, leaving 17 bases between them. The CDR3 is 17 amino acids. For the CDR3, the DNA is TGTGCCAGTAGTATTCCCCCCGGGGGACCAGCTGGAAACACCATATATTTT. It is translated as CASSIPPGGPAGNTIYF.

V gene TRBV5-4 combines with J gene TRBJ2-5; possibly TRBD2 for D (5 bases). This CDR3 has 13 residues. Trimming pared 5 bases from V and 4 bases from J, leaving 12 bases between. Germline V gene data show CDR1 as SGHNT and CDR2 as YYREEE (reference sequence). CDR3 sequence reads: CASSSPRGETQYF. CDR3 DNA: TGTGCCAGCAGTTCTCCCCGGGGAGAGACCCAGTACTTC.

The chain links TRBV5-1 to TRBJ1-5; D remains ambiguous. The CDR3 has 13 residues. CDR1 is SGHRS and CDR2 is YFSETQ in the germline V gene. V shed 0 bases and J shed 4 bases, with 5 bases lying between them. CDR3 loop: CASSLDINQPQHF. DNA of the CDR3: TGCGCCAGCAGCTTGGATATAAATCAGCCCCAGCATTTT.

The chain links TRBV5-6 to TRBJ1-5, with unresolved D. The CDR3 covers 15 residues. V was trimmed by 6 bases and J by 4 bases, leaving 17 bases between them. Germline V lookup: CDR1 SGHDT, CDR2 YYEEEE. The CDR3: CASTLGPGPNQPQHF. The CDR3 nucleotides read TGTGCCAGCACCCTTGGTCCGGGTCCGAATCAGCCCCAGCATTTT.

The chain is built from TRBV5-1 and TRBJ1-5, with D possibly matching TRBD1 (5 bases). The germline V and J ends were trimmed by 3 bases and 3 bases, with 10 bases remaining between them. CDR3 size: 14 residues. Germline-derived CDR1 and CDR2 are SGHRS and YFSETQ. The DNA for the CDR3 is TGCGCCAGCAGCTCTGGACACATCAATCAGCCCCAGCATTTT. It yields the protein CASSSGHINQPQHF.

CDR3 sequence reads: CASSLSGMNTGELFF. As DNA, the CDR3 is TGCGCCAGCAGCTTGAGCGGGATGAACACCGGGGAGCTGTTTTTT. This chain connects TRBV5-1 to TRBJ2-2; 7 bases are a match to TRBD2. The CDR3 is 15 residues long. With 1 base clipped from V and 1 base from J, the junction kept 1 base outside the gene matches. Germline values: CDR1 SGHRS, CDR2 YFSETQ.

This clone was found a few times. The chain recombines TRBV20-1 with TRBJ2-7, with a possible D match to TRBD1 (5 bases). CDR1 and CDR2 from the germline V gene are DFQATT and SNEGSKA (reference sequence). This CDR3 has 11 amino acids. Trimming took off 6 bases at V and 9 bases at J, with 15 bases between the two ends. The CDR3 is CSAGEPMRQYF. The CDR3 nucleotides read TGCAGTGCAGGGGAACCGATGAGGCAGTACTTC.